What follows are 28 T cell receptor beta chains derived from one specimen sequenced in a study of regulatory T cells in long-lasting Graves disease. Noted time point: persistent/refractory GD, antithyroid drugs over 5 years with positive TRAb. From PBMCs, RNA was extracted and then used to make the TCR library. TCR beta libraries were built with iRepertoire HTBI primers and Arm-PCR of CDR3 regions. TCRdb redid the calling of the multiplex PCR reads with MiXCR, one entry per CDR3 protein. This table has 360,000 or so distinct CDR3 sequences, roughly 25% appearing once. The starting material was peripheral blood mononuclear cells (PBMCs), obtained when the disease was refractory, from a patient treated with antithyroid drugs. The receptors shown here come from a woman in her forties with Graves disease.

The chain couples TRBV9 to TRBJ2-3; TRBD2 matches 10 bases. This CDR3 contains 16 residues. J was trimmed by 1 base and V by 4 bases; bases with no gene match: 6. Germline CDR1 reads SGDLS; CDR2 reads YYNGEE. In DNA, the CDR3 is TGTGCCAGCAGCTCTAGCGGGAGAGGGGGCACAGATACGCAGTATTTT. Amino acid sequence: CASSSSGRGGTDTQYF.

The J gene is TRBJ1-3, the V gene TRBV5-1, with D perhaps matching TRBD1 (6 bases). Trimming took 0 bases from V and 3 from J, leaving 16 bases between them. Germline CDR1 SGHRS, CDR2 YFSETQ. The CDR3 runs to 17 residues. CDR3 loop: CASSLEHLGGSGNTIYF. CDR3 nucleotides: TGCGCCAGCAGCTTGGAACACCTGGGGGGCAGTGGAAACACCATATATTTT.

This rearrangement joins TRBV7-3 to TRBJ1-1; 7 nucleotides match TRBD1. The CDR3 has 15 residues. V dropped 0 bases and J dropped 1; count of bases not matched to a gene: 2. Germline V gene sequence: CDR1 SGHTA, CDR2 FQGTGA. CDR3 residues: CASSLTGTENTEAFF. CDR3 DNA: TGTGCCAGCAGCTTAACCGGGACAGAGAACACTGAAGCTTTCTTT.

This clonotype was seen ten or more times. The V gene is TRBV2, the J gene TRBJ1-2; 7 nucleotides match TRBD1. CDR1 is SNHLY and CDR2 is FYNNEI in the germline V gene. The CDR3 runs 11 residues. Trimming cost V 6 bases and J 7 bases; bases outside gene matches: 2. The CDR3 loop reads CASRTGIGYTF. DNA for the CDR3: TGTGCCAGCAGGACAGGGATTGGCTACACCTTC.

This clonotype was recorded at least ten times. The J gene is TRBJ2-7, the V gene TRBV7-6; 13 bases agree with TRBD2. The CDR3 is 17 residues long. The junction had 9 bases not matched to a gene; V was cut back by 5 bases and J by 2 bases. CDR1 is SGHVS and CDR2 is FNYEAQ in the germline V gene. The CDR3 nucleotides are TGTGCCAGCAGCCCTGGACTAGCGGGAGTTTACCCCTACGAGCAGTACTTC. Translated: CASSPGLAGVYPYEQYF.

A note on this clonotype: With a much larger clone just one base away, this may be a read error. The chain links TRBV7-9 to TRBJ1-6, with 9 bases aligning to TRBD1. Germline V gene lookup returns CDR1 SEHNR and CDR2 FQNEAQ (reference sequence). V lost 4 bases and J lost 7; bases outside the gene matches: 2. The CDR3 spans 14 residues. The CDR3 region is CASSYGQGNSPLHF. In DNA form, the CDR3 reads TGTGCCAGCAGCTATGGACAGGGGAATTCACCCCTCCACTTT.

This clonotype has just one count. The chain couples TRBV20-1 to TRBJ2-7; TRBD2 is a possible D gene (6 bases). The germline V and J ends were trimmed by 6 bases and 7 bases, with 22 bases remaining between them. The CDR3 runs 14 residues. Germline V gene sequence: CDR1 DFQATT, CDR2 SNEGSKA (reference sequence). The CDR3 is CSARPGLQGGEQYF. CDR3 DNA: TGCAGTGCGCGACCGGGACTCCAAGGAGGGGAGCAGTACTTC.

This clonotype has at least ten counts. This chain connects TRBV19 to TRBJ1-1, with a possible D match to TRBD1 (6 bases). Trimming took off 9 bases at V and 0 bases at J, with 14 bases between the two ends. The CDR3 loop spans 14 amino acids. Germline V lookup: CDR1 LNHDA, CDR2 SQIVND (reference sequence). CDR3 residues: CASSYGQLNTEAFF. The CDR3 region has the DNA TGTGCCAGCAGTTACGGACAGCTGAACACTGAAGCTTTCTTT. Complete variable domain (other parts from reference TRBV19 and TRBJ1-1): DGGITQSPKYLFRKEGQNVTLSCEQNLNHDAMYWYRQDPGQGLRLIYYSQIVNDFQKGDIAEGYSVSREKKESFPLTVTSAQKNPTAFYLCASSYGQLNTEAFFGQGTRLTVV.

The table lists this clonotype with many counts. This chain links TRBV28 with TRBJ2-5; 9 bases fit TRBD1. J was trimmed by 5 bases and V by 5 bases; bases with no gene match: 9. This CDR3 has 15 amino acids. CDR1 is MDHEN and CDR2 is SYDVKM in the germline V gene. The DNA of the CDR3 is TGTGCCAGCAGTCACCACAGGGGGCCGGTGGAGACCCAGTACTTC. It is translated as CASSHHRGPVETQYF. The full variable domain, its missing parts supplied by reference TRBV28 and TRBJ2-5, is DVKVTQSSRYLVKRTGEKVFLECVQDMDHENMFWYRQDPGLGLRLIYFSYDVKMKEKGDIPEGYSVSREKKERFSLILESASTNQTSMYLCASSHHRGPVETQYFGPGTRLLVL.

This clonotype was detected only a few times. This sequence joins TRBV5-1 and TRBJ1-3; tentatively, D is TRBD1 (5 bases). From germline, CDR1 is SGHRS and CDR2 YFSETQ. V was cut by 3 bases and J by 0 bases, with 7 bases left in between. This CDR3 spans 14 amino acids. CDR3 residues: CASSSGGSGNTIYF. The CDR3 DNA reads as TGCGCCAGCAGCTCCGGGGGCTCTGGAAACACCATATATTTT.

This clonotype was seen only a few times. The chain is built from TRBV12-3 or TRBV12-4 and TRBJ2-1; the match to TRBD1 covers 7 bases. This CDR3 contains 13 residues. V lost 10 bases and J lost 2; bases outside the gene matches: 5. In DNA form, the CDR3 reads TGTGCCACAGGGGGAGACCCCTACAATGAGCAGTTCTTC. As protein: CATGGDPYNEQFF.

This clonotype was seen at least ten times. This chain joins TRBV5-1 and TRBJ1-1; D may be TRBD1 (5 bases). CDR3 length: 14 amino acids. The V gene's germline CDR1 is SGHRS and CDR2 YFSETQ. The V gene lost 4 bases and the J gene lost 0 bases, with 10 bases spanning the gap. CDR3 nucleotide sequence: TGCGCCAGCAGCGGGGACGAGGTGAACACTGAAGCTTTCTTT. The encoded protein is CASSGDEVNTEAFF.

CDR3 nucleotides: TGTGCCAGCTCACCGGGTACCGACTCAACCCTCCACTTT. This encodes CASSPGTDSTLHF. This chain uses TRBV18 with TRBJ1-6; no clear D gene. The CDR3 length is 13 residues. CDR1 is KGHSH and CDR2 is LQKENI in the germline V gene. With 3 bases removed from V and 14 bases from J, the gap between germline ends came to 14 bases.

This clonotype was counted at least ten times. This rearrangement joins TRBV6-2 or TRBV6-3 to TRBJ1-1; no clear D. Germline CDR1 MNHEY, CDR2 SVGEGT. The CDR3 sequence is 15 residues long. V was shortened by 4 bases and J by 1 base, with 13 bases between the two germline ends. CDR3 in DNA: TGTGCCAGCAGTTTTTGGGTAGCGGGGAACACTGAAGCTTTCTTT. Translation gives CASSFWVAGNTEAFF.

The J gene is TRBJ2-4, the V gene TRBV5-5; tentative D call: TRBD2 (6 bases). The V end lost 1 base, the J end lost 1 base, and 12 bases lay between the germline ends. The CDR3 covers 16 residues. Germline CDR1 reads SGHKS; CDR2 reads YYEKEE (reference sequence). CDR3 sequence (DNA): TGTGCCAGCAGCTTGTTCTTACGGGAGGCCAAAAACATTCAGTACTTC. It specifies CASSLFLREAKNIQYF.

This clonotype was picked up a small number of times. The chain is built from TRBV19 and TRBJ1-1; D is undetermined. The V end lost 1 base, the J end lost 6 bases, and 6 bases lay between the germline ends. Germline assignment: CDR1 LNHDA and CDR2 SQIVND (reference sequence). The CDR3 totals 12 residues. The CDR3 bases are TGTGCCAGTAGTATAGCTTACTCTGAAGCTTTCTTT. This translates into CASSIAYSEAFF.

This chain links TRBV7-9 with TRBJ1-2; 9 bases agree with TRBD1. CDR1 is SEHNR and CDR2 is FQNEAQ in the germline V gene (reference sequence). This CDR3 comprises 13 residues. The ends lost 5 bases at V and 8 bases at J; junction bases unmatched: 6. CDR3 loop: CASSTRTGDGYTF. CDR3 DNA sequence: TGTGCCAGCAGCACGCGGACAGGGGACGGCTACACCTTC. Full variable domain (rest looked up from reference TRBV7-9 and TRBJ1-2): DTGVSQNPRHKITKRGQNVTFRCDPISEHNRLYWYRQTLGQGPEFLTYFQNEAQLEKSRLLSDRFSAERPKGSFSTLEIQRTEQGDSAMYLCASSTRTGDGYTFGSGTRLTVV.

This clonotype was observed a few times. The chain carries TRBV6-5 and TRBJ2-2; TRBD1 is a possible D gene (6 bases). CDR3 size: 14 residues. CDR1 is MNHEY and CDR2 is SVGAGI in the germline V gene. V dropped 2 bases and J dropped 5 bases, with 9 bases sitting between them. The DNA of the CDR3 is TGTGCCAGCAGTTACGACGGACAGACCGGGGAGCTGTTTTTT. Translating it yields CASSYDGQTGELFF.

This clonotype has just a few counts. This clone may be a read error of a much larger clone one base away. The rearrangement uses TRBV28 and TRBJ2-7, with 7 bases lining up with TRBD1. This CDR3 contains 16 residues. The germline gives CDR1 MDHEN, CDR2 SYDVKM. CDR3 sequence reads: CASRTERQGVSYEQCF. The DNA for the CDR3 is TGTGCCAGCAGGACAGAGAGGCAGGGGGTCTCCTACGAGCAGTGCTTC.

In its sample, this clonotype was seen a few times. This chain links TRBV7-9 with TRBJ1-5; TRBD1 is a possible D gene (5 bases). This CDR3 contains 16 residues. Germline-derived CDR1 and CDR2 are SEHNR and FQNEAQ (reference sequence). Trimming took 5 bases from V and 2 from J, leaving 16 bases between them. The CDR3 spells CASSREGLVGNQPQHF. The CDR3 nucleotides read TGTGCCAGCAGCCGAGAGGGGCTGGTTGGCAATCAGCCCCAGCATTTT.

In its sample, this clonotype was seen a few times. The rearrangement uses TRBV5-8 and TRBJ1-1, with D possibly matching TRBD1 (6 bases). Trimming took 5 bases from V and 3 from J, leaving 14 bases between them. The CDR3 extends over 14 amino acids. The germline CDR1 and CDR2 sequences are SGHTS and YDEGEE. The CDR3 bases are TGTGCCAGCAGGCCTAATTGGGGGCACACTGAAGCTTTCTTT. Translated: CASRPNWGHTEAFF. Looking up the rest from reference TRBV5-8 and TRBJ1-1 gives the full variable domain: EAGVTQSPTHLIKTRGQQATLRCSPISGHTSVYWYQQALGLGLQFLLWYDEGEERNRGNFPPRFSGRQFPNYSSELNVNALELEDSALYLCASRPNWGHTEAFFGQGTRLTVV.

The rearrangement links TRBV3-1 to TRBJ2-1; D gene ambiguous. V lost 6 bases to trimming and J lost 1 base, with 13 bases between them. The CDR3 has 15 residues. Germline assignment: CDR1 LGHDT and CDR2 YNNKEL (reference sequence). CDR3 nucleotide sequence: TGTGCCAGCAGTCGAAAAGGCGCGTCCTACAATGAGCAGTTCTTC. Amino acids: CASSRKGASYNEQFF.

The rearrangement uses TRBV14 and TRBJ2-2; TRBD2 matches at 14 bases. This CDR3 is built from 17 residues. V shed 4 bases and J 6 bases; nucleotides not matched to a gene: 7. Per the germline V gene, CDR1 is SGHDN and CDR2 is FVKESK. The CDR3 DNA follows: TGTGCCAGCAGCCGCCACGCGGGACTAGCGGGAGCCGGGGAGCTGTTTTTT. Protein product: CASSRHAGLAGAGELFF.

This clonotype came up many times. The gene calls are TRBV28 and TRBJ1-4, with D perhaps TRBD1 (5 bases). Trimming left V 8 bases short and J 10 bases short, with 8 bases between. The length of the CDR3 is 10 residues. From germline, CDR1 is MDHEN and CDR2 SYDVKM. CDR3 region: CASGGGKLFF. The CDR3 nucleotides read TGTGCCAGCGGTGGGGGAAAACTGTTTTTT.

V is TRBV11-2 and J is TRBJ2-7; 7 bases are shared with TRBD2. CDR1 and CDR2 (germline): SGHAT, FQNNGV. The CDR3 contains 15 residues. V shed 3 bases and J 0 bases; nucleotides not matched to a gene: 5. The DNA for the CDR3 is TGTGCCAGCAGCTTGGGGGGGGACGGCTCCTACGAGCAGTACTTC. As protein: CASSLGGDGSYEQYF.

Remarks on this clonotype: This could be a read error, since a much larger clone is one nucleotide away. The chain couples TRBV7-2 to TRBJ2-7; 8 nucleotides align to TRBD1. The CDR3 spans 11 residues. In germline, CDR1 is SGHTA, CDR2 FQGNSA. The CDR3 DNA reads as TGTGCCAGCAGCCGGAGGGACAGGTTCGTCTTC. Its protein product is CASSRRDRFVF.

The gene calls are TRBV5-1 and TRBJ2-4; 11 bases are shared with TRBD1. Losses at the gene ends were 0 bases for V and 3 bases for J; bases not matched to a gene: 2. The CDR3 is 16 residues long. CDR1 and CDR2 (germline): SGHRS, YFSETQ. The CDR3, as DNA: TGCGCCAGCAGCTTGGAGGGACAGGGGGTCAAAAACATTCAGTACTTC. As protein: CASSLEGQGVKNIQYF.

For this clonotype: This may arise from a read error, as a much more abundant clone is one base away. CDR3 in amino acids: CASRQGRSTGELFF. The CDR3 DNA sequence: TGTGCCAGCAGGCAGGGTCGGAGCACCGGGGAGCTGTTTTTT. The J gene is TRBJ2-2, the V gene TRBV6-2 or TRBV6-3; a weak D match, TRBD1 (5 bases). The V end was cut by 6 bases, the J end by 4 bases, with 12 bases between. CDR1 is MNHEY, CDR2 SVGEGT, per germline. The CDR3 totals 14 residues.